This T cell receptor beta chain was sequenced for a study of response to subunit inactivated influenza vaccine. Germline V CDR1 and CDR2: DFQATT, SNEGSKA (reference sequence). V was trimmed by 0 bases and J by 0 bases, leaving 11 bases between them. This CDR3 has 15 amino acids. About this clonotype: What it binds is not known.

TCRdb re-called the RT-PCR reads with MiXCR, one entry per CDR3 protein. This repertoire shows under 200,000 distinct CDR3 sequences, about 10% found once; its top ten account for about 40%. Study-wide results and limits: Researchers suggested that each seasonal influenza vaccination recruits few new T cells.

This specimen consisted of CD8+ T cells sorted from PBMCs, obtained 23 months after vaccination. The chain carries TRBV20-1 and TRBJ1-1; D is undetermined. The source of this sequence is a man aged 50 to 75 who received an inactivated influenza vaccine. The CDR3 protein is CSARETTGLNTEAFF. In DNA form, the CDR3 reads TGCAGTGCTAGAGAAACAACGGGGTTGAACACTGAAGCTTTCTTT.